The T cell receptor beta chain described here comes from a study of blood T cells in healthy people across ages. Study-wide results and limits: A greater number of naive CD4+ cells and higher diversity distinguished long-lived donors from aged donors.

A J-beta primer mix and a sample-barcoded 5' primer were used in a second PCR of about 7 to 12 cycles. TCRdb re-called the 5' RACE reads with MiXCR, one entry per CDR3 protein. The profile shows 710,000 or so distinct CDR3 sequences, about 24% of them singletons. The CDR3 totals 12 residues. Per germline, CDR1 SEHNR and CDR2 FQNEAQ (reference sequence). V dropped 5 bases and J dropped 7 bases, with 9 bases sitting between them. This clonotype was found a few times. Its antigen remains unidentified. The sample comprised blood. The sequence came from a man between 65 and 85 years old in good health. This chain connects TRBV7-9 to TRBJ2-1; D is undetermined. As DNA, the CDR3 is TGTGCCAGCAGCACTCGTGGGAATGAGCAGTTCTTC. Translated, it gives CASSTRGNEQFF.